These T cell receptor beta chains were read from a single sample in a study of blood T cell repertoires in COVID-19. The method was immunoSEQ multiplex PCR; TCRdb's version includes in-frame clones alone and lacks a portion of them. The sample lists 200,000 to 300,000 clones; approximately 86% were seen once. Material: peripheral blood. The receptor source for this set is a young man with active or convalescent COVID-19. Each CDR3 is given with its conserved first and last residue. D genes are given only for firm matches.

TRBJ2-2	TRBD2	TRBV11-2	CASSPGTTTGELFF	TGTGCCAGCAGCCCCGGGACTACCACCGGGGAGCTGTTTTTT
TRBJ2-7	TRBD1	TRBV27	CASSLPQTGVEQYF	TGTGCCAGCAGTTTACCCCAAACAGGGGTCGAGCAGTACTTC
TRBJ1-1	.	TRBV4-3	CASSQDKGIRGEAFF	TGCGCCAGCAGCCAAGATAAGGGGATCCGCGGTGAAGCTTTCTTT
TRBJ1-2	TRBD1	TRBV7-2	CASSLVGDSLYGYTF	TGTGCCAGCAGCTTAGTGGGGGACAGCCTCTATGGCTACACCTTC
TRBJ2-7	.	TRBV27	CASGRTPDYEQYF	TGTGCCAGCGGGAGGACCCCCGATTACGAGCAGTACTTC
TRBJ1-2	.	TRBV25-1	CASSDRNGGYTF	TGTGCCAGCAGTGACCGTAACGGTGGCTACACCTTC
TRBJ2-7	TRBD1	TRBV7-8	CASSPRDRGHEQYF	TGTGCCAGCAGCCCCCGGGACAGGGGGCATGAGCAGTACTTC
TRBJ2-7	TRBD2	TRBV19	CASSHPRGGSSYEQYF	TGTGCCAGTAGTCACCCCCGGGGAGGGAGTAGCTACGAGCAGTACTTC
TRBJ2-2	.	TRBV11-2	CASRALAGELFF	TGTGCCAGCAGGGCCTTGGCCGGGGAGCTGTTTTTT
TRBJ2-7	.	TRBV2	CASMNPTISYEQYF	TGTGCCAGCATGAACCCGACAATTTCCTACGAGCAGTACTTC
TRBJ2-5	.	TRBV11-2	CASSLIGGAFETQYF	TGTGCCAGCAGCTTAATAGGCGGCGCCTTTGAGACCCAGTACTTC